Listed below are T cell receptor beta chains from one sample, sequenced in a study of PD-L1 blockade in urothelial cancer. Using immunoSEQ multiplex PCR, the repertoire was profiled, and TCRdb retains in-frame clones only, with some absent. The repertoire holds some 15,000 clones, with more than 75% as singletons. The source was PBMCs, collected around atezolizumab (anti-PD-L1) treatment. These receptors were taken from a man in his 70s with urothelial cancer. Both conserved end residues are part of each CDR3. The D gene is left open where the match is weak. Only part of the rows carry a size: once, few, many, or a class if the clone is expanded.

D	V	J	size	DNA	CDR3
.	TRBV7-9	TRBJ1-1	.	TGTGCCAGCAGCTTCGTTTCAAGCGATGAAGCTTTCTTT	CASSFVSSDEAFF
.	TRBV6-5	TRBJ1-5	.	TGTGCCAGCAGACCCACAGCAAATAGCAATCAGCCCCAGCATTTT	CASRPTANSNQPQHF
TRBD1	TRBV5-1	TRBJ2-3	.	TGCGCCAGCAGCGTAGGGGACAGCGTTAGCACAGATACGCAGTATTTT	CASSVGDSVSTDTQYF
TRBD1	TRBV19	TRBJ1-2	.	TGTGCCAGTAACGGCTTGCCTGTACAGGGGTGGAACTATGGCTACACCTTC	CASNGLPVQGWNYGYTF
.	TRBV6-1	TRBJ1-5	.	TGTGCCAGCAGTGATCGACAGTTTAGCAATCAGCCCCAGCATTTT	CASSDRQFSNQPQHF
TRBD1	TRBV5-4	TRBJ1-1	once	TGTGCCAGCAGCGCCGACAGGGGGCGCCGCACTGAAGCTTTCTTT	CASSADRGRRTEAFF
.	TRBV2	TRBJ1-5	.	TGTGCCAGATTGGGGCGGTCCTGCAATCAGCCCCAGCATTTT	CARLGRSCNQPQHF
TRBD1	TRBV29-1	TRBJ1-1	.	TGCAGCGTTGGAAGGGGGCAGGGGAATACGAACACTGAAGCTTTCTTT	CSVGRGQGNTNTEAFF
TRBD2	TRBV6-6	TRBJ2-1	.	TGTGCCAGCAACGGCGGGGGTAGCGCCTACAATGAGCAGTTCTTC	CASNGGGSAYNEQFF
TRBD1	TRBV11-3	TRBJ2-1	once	TGTGCCAGCGGGACAGGCAATGAGCAGTTCTTC	CASGTGNEQFF
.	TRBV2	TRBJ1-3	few	TGTGCCAGCAGTGATTACTTCGGGGACACCATATATTTT	CASSDYFGDTIYF